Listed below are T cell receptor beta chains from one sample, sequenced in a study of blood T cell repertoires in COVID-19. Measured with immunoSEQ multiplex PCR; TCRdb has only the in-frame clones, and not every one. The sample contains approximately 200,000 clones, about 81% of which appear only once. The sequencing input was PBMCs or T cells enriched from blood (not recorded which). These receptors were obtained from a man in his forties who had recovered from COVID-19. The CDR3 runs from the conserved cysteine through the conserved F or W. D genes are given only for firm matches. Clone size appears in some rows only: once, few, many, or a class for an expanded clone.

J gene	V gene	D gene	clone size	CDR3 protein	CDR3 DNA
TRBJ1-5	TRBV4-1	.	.	CASSQNRYNQPQHF	TGCGCCAGCAGCCAAAACAGGTACAATCAGCCCCAGCATTTT
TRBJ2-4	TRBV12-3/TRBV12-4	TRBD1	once	CASRWDSRNIQYF	TGTGCCAGCAGGTGGGACAGTAGAAACATTCAGTACTTC
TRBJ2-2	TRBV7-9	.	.	CARTGTSNTGELFF	TGTGCCCGTACCGGGACATCGAACACCGGGGAGCTGTTTTTT
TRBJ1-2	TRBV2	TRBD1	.	CASSRTGPHGYTF	TGTGCCAGCTCGAGGACAGGCCCCCATGGCTACACCTTC
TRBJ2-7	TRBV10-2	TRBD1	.	CASSEQGAYEQYF	TGCGCCAGCAGTGAACAGGGGGCTTACGAGCAGTACTTC
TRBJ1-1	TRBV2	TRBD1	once	CASSERDSVTEAFF	TGTGCCAGCAGTGAACGGGACAGCGTCACTGAAGCTTTCTTT
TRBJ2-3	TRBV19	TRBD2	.	CASSGTVMTSGRTDTQYF	TGTGCCAGTAGTGGGACAGTGATGACTAGCGGGCGCACAGATACGCAGTATTTT
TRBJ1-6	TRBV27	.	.	CASSLSSWVRGGSPLHF	TGTGCCAGCAGTTTATCAAGTTGGGTACGAGGGGGTTCACCCCTCCACTTT
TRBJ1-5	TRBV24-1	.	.	CATLPRGKGQPQHF	TGTGCCACCTTACCGCGGGGGAAAGGTCAGCCCCAGCATTTT
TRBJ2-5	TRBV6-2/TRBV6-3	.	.	CASSKNRVQETQYF	TGTGCCAGCAGTAAAAACAGGGTCCAAGAGACCCAGTACTTC
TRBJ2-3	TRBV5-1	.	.	CASSFSSGGQYF	TGCGCCAGCAGCTTTTCATCCGGGGGGCAGTATTTT
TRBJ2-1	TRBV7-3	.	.	CAAPKEEQFF	TGTGCCGCCCCGAAGGAGGAGCAGTTCTTC
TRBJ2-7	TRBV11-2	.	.	CASSPSRSSYEQYF	TGTGCCAGCAGCCCCTCACGGTCCTCCTACGAGCAGTACTTC
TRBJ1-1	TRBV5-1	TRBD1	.	CASSWMDRGTEAFF	TGCGCCAGCAGCTGGATGGACAGGGGCACTGAAGCTTTCTTT
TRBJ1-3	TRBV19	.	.	CASSMKRARLSGNTIYF	TGTGCCAGTAGTATGAAGCGAGCAAGACTATCTGGAAACACCATATATTTT
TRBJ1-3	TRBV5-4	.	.	CASSPAQAGNTIYF	TGTGCCAGCAGTCCAGCACAGGCTGGAAACACCATATATTTT
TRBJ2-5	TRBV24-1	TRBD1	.	CATSDLRDRGRQDQETQYF	TGTGCCACCAGTGACCTCCGGGACAGGGGGCGCCAGGACCAAGAGACCCAGTACTTC
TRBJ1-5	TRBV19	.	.	CASSIVSSLPGNQPQHF	TGTGCCAGTAGTATAGTTAGCTCCCTACCTGGCAATCAGCCCCAGCATTTT
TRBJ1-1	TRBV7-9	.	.	CASSPFWDGGEAFF	TGTGCCAGCAGCCCCTTTTGGGACGGGGGAGAAGCTTTCTTT
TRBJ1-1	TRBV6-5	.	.	CASSYTDKNTEAFF	TGTGCCAGCAGTTACACGGACAAGAACACTGAAGCTTTCTTT
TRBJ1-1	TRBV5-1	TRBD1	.	CASSLGTGGENTEAFF	TGCGCCAGCAGCTTAGGGACAGGGGGCGAGAACACTGAAGCTTTCTTT
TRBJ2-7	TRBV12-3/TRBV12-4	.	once	CASRQGREQYF	TGTGCCAGCAGACAGGGCCGCGAGCAGTACTTC
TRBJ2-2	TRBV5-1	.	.	CASSFGHTETGELFF	TGCGCCAGCAGCTTTGGACATACGGAGACCGGGGAGCTGTTTTTT
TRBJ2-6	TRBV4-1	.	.	CASSQPFTKEANVLTF	TGCGCCAGCAGCCAACCATTTACTAAGGAAGCCAACGTCCTGACTTTC
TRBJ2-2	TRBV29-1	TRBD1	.	CSVDRDRATGELFF	TGCAGCGTTGATAGGGACAGGGCCACCGGGGAGCTGTTTTTT
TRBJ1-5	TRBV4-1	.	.	CASSQDAQGYSNQPQHF	TGCGCCAGCAGCCAAGACGCCCAGGGCTATAGCAATCAGCCCCAGCATTTT
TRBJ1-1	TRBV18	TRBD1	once	CASSSDRVGTEAFF	TGTGCCAGCTCGTCCGACAGGGTTGGAACTGAAGCTTTCTTT